This T cell receptor beta chain came from a study of cytomegalovirus exposure and HLA in healthy donors. For the study at large: Among the 300 to 400 donors who were genotyped, about 84% fell in the genetic ancestry cluster that is associated with self-reported Caucasian donors. Notes on the study in general: Later, TCR association rates were found to vary by HLA locus, highest for DRB1 and lowest for HLA-C.

On this clone itself: Its target is unknown.

Both 60 Vbeta primers and 13 Jbeta primers went into the PCR. Generated by immunoSEQ multiplex PCR, the TCRdb table keeps only in-frame clones and is missing some. Its clone listing holds about 41,000 clones. The sequencing sample was made of PBMCs. This clonotype was obtained from a man in his thirties or forties in good health and CMV-seronegative.

In nucleotides, the CDR3 is TGTGCCACCAGCAGGGGGGGGGCCACTGAAGCTTTCTTT. This encodes CATSRGGATEAFF. The chain has TRBV15 and TRBJ1-1; D is possibly TRBD1 (6 bases). The CDR3 has 13 amino acids. CDR1 is LNHNV, CDR2 YYDKDF, per germline (reference sequence). The germline V and J ends were trimmed by 3 bases and 4 bases, with 9 bases remaining between them. Full variable domain (remainder filled in from reference TRBV15 and TRBJ1-1): DAMVIQNPRYQVTQFGKPVTLSCSQTLNHNVMYWYQQKSSQAPKLLFHYYDKDFNNEADTPDNFQSRRPNTSFCFLDIRSPGLGDTAMYLCATSRGGATEAFFGQGTRLTVV.